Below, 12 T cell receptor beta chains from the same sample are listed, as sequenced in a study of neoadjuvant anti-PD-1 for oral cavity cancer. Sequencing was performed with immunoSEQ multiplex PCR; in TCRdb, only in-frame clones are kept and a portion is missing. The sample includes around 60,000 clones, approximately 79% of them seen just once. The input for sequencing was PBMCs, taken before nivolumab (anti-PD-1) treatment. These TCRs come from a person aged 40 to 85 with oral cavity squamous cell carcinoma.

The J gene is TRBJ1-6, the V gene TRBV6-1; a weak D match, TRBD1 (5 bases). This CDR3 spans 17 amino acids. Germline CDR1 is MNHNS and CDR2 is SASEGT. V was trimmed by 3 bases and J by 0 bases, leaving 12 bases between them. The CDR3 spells CASSDGTPSSYNSPLHF. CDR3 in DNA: TGTGCCAGCAGTGACGGGACGCCGAGCTCCTATAATTCACCCCTCCACTTT.

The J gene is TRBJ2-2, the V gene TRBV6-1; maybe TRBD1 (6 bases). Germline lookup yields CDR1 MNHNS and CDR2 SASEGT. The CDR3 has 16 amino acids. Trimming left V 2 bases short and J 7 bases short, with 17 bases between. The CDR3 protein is CASSEKSPGAGGELFF. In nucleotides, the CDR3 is TGTGCCAGCAGTGAAAAGTCTCCAGGGGCGGGCGGGGAGCTGTTTTTT.

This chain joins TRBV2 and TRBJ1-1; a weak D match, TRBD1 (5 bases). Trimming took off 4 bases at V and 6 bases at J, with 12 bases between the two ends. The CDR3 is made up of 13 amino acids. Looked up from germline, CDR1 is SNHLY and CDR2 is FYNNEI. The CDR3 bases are TGTGCCAGCAGTGGAGGCAGGGAAGCTGAAGCTTTCTTT. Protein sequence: CASSGGREAEAFF.

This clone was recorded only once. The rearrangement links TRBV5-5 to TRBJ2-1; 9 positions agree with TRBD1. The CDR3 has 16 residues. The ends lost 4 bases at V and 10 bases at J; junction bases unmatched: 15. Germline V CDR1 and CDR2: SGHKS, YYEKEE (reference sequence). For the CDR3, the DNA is TGTGCCAGCAGCGTGGGCTCGGGACAGGGTTTTTCCGAGCAGTTCTTC. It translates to CASSVGSGQGFSEQFF. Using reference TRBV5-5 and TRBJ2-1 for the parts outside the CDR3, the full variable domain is DAGVTQSPTHLIKTRGQQVTLRCSPISGHKSVSWYQQVLGQGPQFIFQYYEKEERGRGNFPDRFSARQFPNYSSELNVNALLLGDSALYLCASSVGSGQGFSEQFFGPGTRLTVL.

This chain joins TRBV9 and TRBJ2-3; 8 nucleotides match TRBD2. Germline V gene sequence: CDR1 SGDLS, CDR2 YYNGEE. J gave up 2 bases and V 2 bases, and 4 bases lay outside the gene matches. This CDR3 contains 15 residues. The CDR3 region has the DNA TGTGCCAGCAGCGTTACTAGCGGTGACACAGATACGCAGTATTTT. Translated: CASSVTSGDTDTQYF.

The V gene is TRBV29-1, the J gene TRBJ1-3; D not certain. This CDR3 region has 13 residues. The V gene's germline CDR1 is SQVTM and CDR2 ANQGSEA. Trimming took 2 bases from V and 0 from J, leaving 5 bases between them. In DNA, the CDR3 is TGCAGCGTTGAAATCCGCTCTGGAAACACCATATATTTT. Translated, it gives CSVEIRSGNTIYF.

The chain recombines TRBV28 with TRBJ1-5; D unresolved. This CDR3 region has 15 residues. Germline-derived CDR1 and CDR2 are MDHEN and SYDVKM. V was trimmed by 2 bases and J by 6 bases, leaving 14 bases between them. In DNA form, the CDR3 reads TGTGCCAGCAGTTTACAGAGCGGGGTCGGTCAGCCCCAGCATTTT. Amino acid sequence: CASSLQSGVGQPQHF.

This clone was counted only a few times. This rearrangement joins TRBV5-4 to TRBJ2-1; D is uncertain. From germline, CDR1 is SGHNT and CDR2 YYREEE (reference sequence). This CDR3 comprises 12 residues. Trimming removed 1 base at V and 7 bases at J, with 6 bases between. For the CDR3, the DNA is TGTGCCAGCAGCTTGACTGCAAATGAGCAGTTCTTC. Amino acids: CASSLTANEQFF.

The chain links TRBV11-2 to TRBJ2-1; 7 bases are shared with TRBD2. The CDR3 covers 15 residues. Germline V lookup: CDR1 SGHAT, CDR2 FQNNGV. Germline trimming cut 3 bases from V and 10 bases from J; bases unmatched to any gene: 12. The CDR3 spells CASSLPGLTGREQFF. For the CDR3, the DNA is TGTGCCAGCAGCTTGCCCGGACTGACCGGGAGGGAGCAGTTCTTC.

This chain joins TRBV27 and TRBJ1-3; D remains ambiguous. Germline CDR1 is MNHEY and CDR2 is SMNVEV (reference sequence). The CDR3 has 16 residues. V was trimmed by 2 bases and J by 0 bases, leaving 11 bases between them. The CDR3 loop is CASSLRQLGSGNTIYF. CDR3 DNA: TGTGCCAGCAGTTTACGGCAGCTGGGCTCTGGAAACACCATATATTTT.

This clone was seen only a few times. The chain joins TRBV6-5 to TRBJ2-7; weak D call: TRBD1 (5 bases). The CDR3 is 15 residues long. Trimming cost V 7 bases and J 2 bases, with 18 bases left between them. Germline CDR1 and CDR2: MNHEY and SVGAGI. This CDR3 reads CASTSPGQGPYEQYF. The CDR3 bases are TGTGCCAGCACCTCTCCAGGGCAGGGTCCCTACGAGCAGTACTTC.

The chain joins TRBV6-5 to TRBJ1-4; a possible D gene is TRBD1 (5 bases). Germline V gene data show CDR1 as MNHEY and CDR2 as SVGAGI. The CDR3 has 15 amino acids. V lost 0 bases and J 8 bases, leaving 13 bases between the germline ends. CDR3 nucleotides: TGTGCCAGCAGTTACTCGAGGGACCCAGGGGAAAAACTGTTTTTT. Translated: CASSYSRDPGEKLFF.